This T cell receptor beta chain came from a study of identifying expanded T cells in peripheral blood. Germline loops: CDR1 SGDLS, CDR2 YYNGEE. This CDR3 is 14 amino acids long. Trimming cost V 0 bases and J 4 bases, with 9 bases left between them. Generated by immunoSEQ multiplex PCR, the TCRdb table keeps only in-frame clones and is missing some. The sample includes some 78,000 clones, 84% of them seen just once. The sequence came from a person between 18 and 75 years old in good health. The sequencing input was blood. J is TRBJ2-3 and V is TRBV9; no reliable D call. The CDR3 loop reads CASSVEGLPDTQYF. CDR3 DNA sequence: TGTGCCAGCAGCGTAGAGGGCCTCCCAGATACGCAGTATTTT.